This note documents a single T cell receptor beta chain sequence. The data originate from a study of blood T cell repertoires in COVID-19. Study-wide background: T cells, B-cell-depleted T cells, or PBMCs provided the cDNA or gDNA that served as material.

The CDR3 consists of 16 residues. The V gene's germline CDR1 is KGHSH and CDR2 LQKENI. Trimming removed 2 bases from V and 0 bases from J; junction bases left unmatched: 5. Authors' processing steps: Amplifying reference gene primers gave estimates of nucleated cell counts. TCRdb's copy holds only in-frame clones and misses some; the assay was immunoSEQ multiplex PCR. That table gives V, J and clone size, and the DNA gave D and trimming. This sample has about 130,000 clones, with roughly 85% found just once. The TCR sequence derives from a woman at least 80 years old with acute or convalescent COVID-19. Sequencing was carried out using peripheral blood. The chain employs TRBV18 and TRBJ2-3; TRBD1 aligns across 7 bases. CDR3: CASSPRGQTSTDTQYF. DNA of the CDR3: TGTGCCAGCTCACCAAGGGGACAGACAAGCACAGATACGCAGTATTTT.